This T cell receptor (beta chain) was sequenced during a study of OX40 agonist ivuxolimab in advanced cancers. Notes on the research overall: Ivuxolimab, which targeted the costimulatory receptor OX40 (CD134), was an agonistic, fully human IgG2 monoclonal antibody. Intravenous ivuxolimab was administered to patients every 2 weeks at six dose levels: 0.01, 0.1, 0.3, 1.5, 3 and 10 mg/kg. Of the 50 or so patients in dose escalation, around 20 had hepatocellular carcinoma, some 15 had melanoma, 9 had renal cell carcinoma and 9 had head and neck cancer. In the dose-escalation cohort, 70% to 85% of patients were male, and the mean age was about 55 years, with a range of 23 to 79. Patients were allowed to have had prior anti-PD-1, anti-PD-L1 or anti-CTLA-4 therapy, and approximately 43% of the dose-escalation patients had previously received checkpoint inhibitors. Partial responses were achieved by three dose-escalation patients, of whom one had hepatocellular carcinoma and two had cutaneous melanoma. Peripheral TCRbeta sequencing was intended to test whether TCR sequence diversity was altered and clonal T-cell expansion was caused by ivuxolimab. The paper reports the monotherapy dose-escalation portion (N of about 56 patients) of the phase I ivuxolimab trial. General conclusions and limits of the study: Partial responders in the 0.1-3.0 mg/kg groups had among the lowest normalized peripheral clonal expansion, especially among CD8+ T cells. After ivuxolimab, more expanded clones were found on average in CD8+ T cells than in CD4+ T cells. At doses of 0.1 to 3.0 mg/kg, clonal expansion of both CD4+ and CD8+ T cells in blood was seen between baseline and week 6. Which antigens the clonally expanded peripheral T cells were specific for was not determined. Low levels of normalized T-cell clonal expansion were also seen in some patients who did not respond.

Genomic DNA was isolated from the sorted cells so that the TCRbeta CDR3 region could be sequenced. The immunoSEQ Assay was used for sequencing of TCRbeta CDR3 regions. What TCRdb holds here is the immuneACCESS table cut down to in-frame rearrangements. Part of the clones is not present; checked against another copy, under half of the missing clones reflect an unresolved V gene, and the others are unexplained. The sample yields tens of thousands of clones; around 85% were counted once. Approximately 5.6% of the sample lies in the top ten. Inclusive of the bounding cysteine and phenylalanine, the CDR3 is 15 residues long. The kept DNA is CDR3 alone, 45 bases in frame from the first base. The germline V gene specifies MDHEN as CDR1 and SYDVKM as CDR2. V loses 3 bases of germline sequence and J loses 5 bases, and the interval between the two ends is 16 bases. The trial excluded patients who had a history of autoimmune disease or who were on systemic immunosuppression. Peripheral blood for TCR sequencing was drawn from every dose cohort at baseline, at cycle 4 day 1 and at cycle 7 day 1. The samples were drawn from a first-in-human, open-label, multicenter phase I dose-escalation trial of ivuxolimab. Adults with locally advanced or metastatic head and neck squamous cell, hepatocellular, melanoma or renal cell carcinoma were enrolled in the trial. Before TCR sequencing, CD4+ and CD8+ T cells were separately sorted from peripheral blood.

This clone was counted once. Its recognized antigen is unknown. Base qualities are not provided; no much larger clone lies one nucleotide away. The chain is encoded by TRBV28 joined to TRBJ2-5; the D gene is possibly TRBD1, with 5 bases matching. The TCR was taken from an adult with an advanced solid tumor such as melanoma, head and neck, liver or kidney cancer. Specimen: CD4+ or CD8+ T cells sorted from blood, collected in a trial of the OX40 agonist ivuxolimab. The sequenced DNA is TGTGCCAGCAGTTTGGGGCTCTCCCTGGGGGAGACCCAGTACTTC. It codes for CASSLGLSLGETQYF.